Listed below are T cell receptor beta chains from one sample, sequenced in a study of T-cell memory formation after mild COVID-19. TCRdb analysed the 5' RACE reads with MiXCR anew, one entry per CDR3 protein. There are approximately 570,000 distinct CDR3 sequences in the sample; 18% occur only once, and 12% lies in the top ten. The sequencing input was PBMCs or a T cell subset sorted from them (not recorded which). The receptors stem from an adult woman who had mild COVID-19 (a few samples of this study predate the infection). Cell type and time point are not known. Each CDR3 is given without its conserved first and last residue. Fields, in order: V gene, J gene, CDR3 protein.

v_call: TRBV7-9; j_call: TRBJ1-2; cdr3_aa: ASSLDWASGT
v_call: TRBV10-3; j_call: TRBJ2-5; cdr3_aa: AISESGVFQETQY
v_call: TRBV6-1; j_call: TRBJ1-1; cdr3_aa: ASSEITGEAF
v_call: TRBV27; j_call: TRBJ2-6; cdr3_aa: ASSSGHSGANVLT
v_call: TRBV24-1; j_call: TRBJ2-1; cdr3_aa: ATRGQANYNEQF
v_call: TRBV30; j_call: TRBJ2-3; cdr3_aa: AWSYQGTQY
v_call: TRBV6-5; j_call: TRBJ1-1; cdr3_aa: ASIPNPGWADTEAF
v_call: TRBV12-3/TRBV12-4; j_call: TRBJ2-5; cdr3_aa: ASRMDRRQETQY
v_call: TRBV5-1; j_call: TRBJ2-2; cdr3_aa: ASRRGDTGELF
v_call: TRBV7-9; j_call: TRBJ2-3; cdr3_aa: ASSSVSGTDTQY
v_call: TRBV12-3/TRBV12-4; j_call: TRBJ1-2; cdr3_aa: ASSLGRGYGYT
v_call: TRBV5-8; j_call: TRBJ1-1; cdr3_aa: ASSLGATMNTEAF
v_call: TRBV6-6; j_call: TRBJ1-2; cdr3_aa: ASSYSDTNGYT
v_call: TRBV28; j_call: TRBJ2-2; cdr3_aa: ASSFVGASTGELF
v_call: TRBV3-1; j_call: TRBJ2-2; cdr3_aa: ASSHVQRTSGAGELF
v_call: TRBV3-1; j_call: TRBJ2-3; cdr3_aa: ASSQGRTRNTQY